This TCR beta chain was retrieved from a study of shared clonotypes between healthy human individuals. Study-wide background: Three CD4 naive, three CD4 memory, two CD8 naive and one CD8 memory plate were used per donor.

Genomic DNA of every subset was divided equally among multiple immunoSEQ plates. TCRdb keeps only in-frame clones here, not all; method: immunoSEQ multiplex PCR. The sample carries 330,000 or so clones, roughly 80% recorded once. General observations from the study: Unshared clonotypes carried lower generation probabilities than those common to all four donors.

With respect to this clone: The antigen is undetermined.

V trimming: 3 bases; J trimming: 5 bases; junction bases outside the gene matches: 8. The CDR3 spans 15 residues. CDR1 is SGHRS and CDR2 is YFSETQ in the germline V gene. The chain employs TRBV5-1 and TRBJ2-1, with TRBD2 identical over 7 bases. Sequences were obtained from memory CD4+ T cells sorted from blood. Documented subset: CD45RA-negative fraction. The clonotype comes from a man aged 25 to 40 in good health. This CDR3 reads CASSSKAGRNNEQFF. CDR3 bases: TGCGCCAGCAGCTCAAAAGCGGGACGGAACAATGAGCAGTTCTTC.